One sample yielded the 32 T cell receptor beta chains listed below, sequenced in a study of monozygotic twins with inflammatory bowel disease. Each CDR3 protein gets one entry in TCRdb, which reprocessed the 5' RACE reads and gives no DNA. The sample table sets out approximately 110,000 distinct CDR3 sequences. The sequenced sample was blood. The receptors were sampled from a human donor with ulcerative colitis or Crohn's disease, or a healthy co-twin of an affected twin (not recorded which).

This rearrangement joins TRBV7-2 to TRBJ1-2; as DNA is missing, the TRBD1 call by TCRdb cannot be tested. There are 15 residues in the CDR3. Germline-derived CDR1 and CDR2 are SGHTA and FQGNSA. The CDR3 is CASSLGLGALSGYTF. The whole variable domain, filled in from reference TRBV7-2 and TRBJ1-2, reads GAGVSQSPSNKVTEKGKDVELRCDPISGHTALYWYRQSLGQGLEFLIYFQGNSAPDKSGLPSDRFSAERTGGSVSTLTIQRTQQEDSAVYLCASSLGLGALSGYTFGSGTRLTVV.

This clonotype counts as large (0.1 to 1%) by frequency. The chain uses TRBV27 and TRBJ2-7; TCRdb's D gene call, TRBD1, goes unchecked for lack of DNA. This CDR3 has 14 amino acids. CDR1 and CDR2 from the germline V gene are MNHEY and SMNVEV (reference sequence). The CDR3 here is CASSGQGAAYEQYF.

The chain joins TRBV7-2 to TRBJ2-6; TCRdb outputs TRBD1, but without DNA this stays unchecked. Germline V lookup: CDR1 SGHTA, CDR2 FQGNSA. This CDR3 comprises 16 residues. CDR3 loop: CASSPGTGAGANVLTF.

CDR3 in amino acids: CAISEDQGLAEAFF. The chain employs TRBV10-3 and TRBJ1-1; no DNA is available, so the TRBD1 call from TCRdb remains unchecked. Germline CDR1 reads ENHRY; CDR2 reads SYGVKD. The CDR3 has 14 residues.

This chain uses TRBV5-4 with TRBJ2-2; the D call of TRBD1 rests on TCRdb alone, since no DNA is present to check it. The length of the CDR3 is 16 residues. Germline CDR1 reads SGHNT; CDR2 reads YYREEE (reference sequence). The CDR3 region is CASSLGNRGNTGELFF.

This chain connects TRBV7-8 to TRBJ1-1. This CDR3 is 16 amino acids long. The germline V gene encodes CDR1 SGHVS and CDR2 FQNEAQ. The CDR3 reads CASSLRVAAAATEAFF.

The gene calls are TRBV12-3 or TRBV12-4 and TRBJ2-7; the D call of TRBD2 rests on TCRdb alone, since no DNA is present to check it. The CDR3 loop spans 14 amino acids. The CDR3 protein is CASSTGTVSYEQYF.

This rearrangement joins TRBV20-1 to TRBJ2-3; the D gene TCRdb calls, TRBD2, cannot be checked with no DNA. The CDR3 sequence is 15 residues long. Germline CDR1 and CDR2: DFQATT and SNEGSKA (reference sequence). CDR3 loop: CSAAGTSGIGDTQYF.

The gene calls are TRBV7-6 and TRBJ2-2; the TRBD1 assignment by TCRdb is unverifiable without DNA. The CDR3 runs 16 residues. In germline, CDR1 is SGHVS, CDR2 FNYEAQ. CDR3: CASSLRPPTNTGELFF.

This chain links TRBV9 with TRBJ2-7; TCRdb gives TRBD2 as the D gene, but with no DNA this cannot be confirmed. There are 15 residues in the CDR3. Germline lookup yields CDR1 SGDLS and CDR2 YYNGEE. This CDR3 is CASSARSGVSYEQYF. Full variable domain (remainder filled in from reference TRBV9 and TRBJ2-7): DSGVTQTPKHLITATGQRVTLRCSPRSGDLSVYWYQQSLDQGLQFLIQYYNGEERAKGNILERFSAQQFPDLHSELNLSSLELGDSALYFCASSARSGVSYEQYFGPGTRLTVT.

The chain carries TRBV18 and TRBJ2-5; TCRdb's D call, TRBD1, is unchecked because there is no DNA. The CDR3 is 15 residues long. Germline CDR1 and CDR2: KGHSH and LQKENI. CDR3 sequence reads: CASSPDGTLGETQYF.

This rearrangement joins TRBV29-1 to TRBJ2-7; without DNA, the TCRdb call of TRBD1 cannot be checked. The CDR3 length is 12 residues. CDR1 and CDR2 (germline): SQVTM, ANQGSEA. The CDR3 is CSARDSSYEQYF.

The rearrangement links TRBV14 to TRBJ2-6. Germline V gene data show CDR1 as SGHDN and CDR2 as FVKESK. This CDR3 comprises 18 residues. Here the CDR3 reads CASSQDLRWGSGANVLTF.

V and J are TRBV15 and TRBJ1-1. The CDR3 spans 13 residues. Per germline, CDR1 LNHNV and CDR2 YYDKDF (reference sequence). The CDR3 sequence: CATSRDANTEAFF.

The chain has TRBV12-3 or TRBV12-4 and TRBJ2-3; the D gene TCRdb calls, TRBD1, cannot be checked with no DNA. This CDR3 is 12 amino acids long. The CDR3: CASSSQGYTQYF.

V gene TRBV5-1 combines with J gene TRBJ1-1; TCRdb outputs TRBD1, but without DNA this stays unchecked. CDR3 size: 15 residues. Germline CDR1 is SGHRS and CDR2 is YFSETQ. CDR3 residues: CASSWGDSTNTEAFF.

The chain combines TRBV5-1 with TRBJ1-1. Germline V lookup: CDR1 SGHRS, CDR2 YFSETQ. This CDR3 spans 17 amino acids. CDR3 amino acids: CASSLAMVGRRDTEAFF.

The chain links TRBV28 to TRBJ2-1; TCRdb names TRBD2, which stays unverified in the absence of DNA. Germline V CDR1 and CDR2: MDHEN, SYDVKM. The CDR3 has 15 amino acids. The CDR3 here is CASSSTSGSHNEQFF.

The chain combines TRBV5-6 with TRBJ2-7; TCRdb's D call of TRBD1 is untestable without DNA. There are 15 residues in the CDR3. Looked up from germline, CDR1 is SGHDT and CDR2 is YYEEEE. This CDR3 reads CASSAGTGSSYEQYF.

V usage is TRBV18 and J usage is TRBJ1-2; the TCRdb call, TRBD1, lacks DNA for checking. This CDR3 region has 15 residues. Germline CDR1 is KGHSH and CDR2 is LQKENI. The CDR3 loop reads CASSPGQGTTYGYTF.

The chain employs TRBV10-3 and TRBJ2-1; the TRBD2 assignment by TCRdb is unverifiable without DNA. Germline CDR1 ENHRY, CDR2 SYGVKD. This CDR3 spans 15 amino acids. The CDR3 reads CAISEGPTSLNEQFF.

The CDR3: CASSDSGSTEAFF. This sequence joins TRBV2 and TRBJ1-1. Germline CDR1 SNHLY, CDR2 FYNNEI. The CDR3 is 13 amino acids.

The rearrangement joins TRBV21-1 to TRBJ2-7; TCRdb proposes TRBD1, but this gene call is untestable without DNA. TRBV21-1 is a documented pseudogene. The CDR3 runs 15 residues. CDR3: CASSKAGGCPYEQYF.

J is TRBJ2-2 and V is TRBV19; the D call of TRBD1 rests on TCRdb alone, since no DNA is present to check it. This CDR3 is 16 amino acids long. Germline CDR1 and CDR2: LNHDA and SQIVND (reference sequence). The chain's CDR3 is CASRQLGQGPTGELFF. Variable domain in full (rest from reference TRBV19 and TRBJ2-2): DGGITQSPKYLFRKEGQNVTLSCEQNLNHDAMYWYRQDPGQGLRLIYYSQIVNDFQKGDIAEGYSVSREKKESFPLTVTSAQKNPTAFYLCASRQLGQGPTGELFFGEGSRLTVL.

The chain is built from TRBV28 and TRBJ2-7; checking the TCRdb D call of TRBD1 is not possible without DNA. The CDR3 covers 12 residues. From germline, CDR1 is MDHEN and CDR2 SYDVKM. The CDR3 here is CASNRGIGEQYF.

This chain joins TRBV14 and TRBJ2-7; with no DNA, the TCRdb D assignment of TRBD1 cannot be verified. CDR1 is SGHDN and CDR2 is FVKESK in the germline V gene. CDR3 length: 19 amino acids. This chain's CDR3 is CASSQVPFDYTPTPYEQYF.

V gene TRBV20-1 combines with J gene TRBJ1-4. The germline CDR1 and CDR2 sequences are DFQATT and SNEGSKA (reference sequence). The CDR3 has 14 amino acids. The CDR3: CSARDGSSNEKLFF.

The rearrangement links TRBV7-3 to TRBJ1-1. There are 15 residues in the CDR3. Germline loops: CDR1 SGHTA, CDR2 FQGTGA. The CDR3 loop reads CASSPEWGRNTEAFF.

The rearrangement links TRBV5-1 to TRBJ2-7; TCRdb lists TRBD1, though no DNA is available to test this call. Germline CDR1 SGHRS, CDR2 YFSETQ. The CDR3 is made up of 15 amino acids. This CDR3 is CASSWTGAPSYEQYF.

The V call is TRBV12-3 or TRBV12-4, the J call TRBJ2-5; TCRdb proposes TRBD1, but this gene call is untestable without DNA. This CDR3 region has 15 residues. The chain's CDR3 is CASSLERGGQETQYF.

The chain combines TRBV5-1 with TRBJ1-3; the D gene TCRdb calls, TRBD1, cannot be checked with no DNA. This CDR3 comprises 16 residues. Germline V CDR1 and CDR2: SGHRS, YFSETQ. The CDR3 sequence is CASSYMDSPPKNTIYF. Full variable domain (rest looked up from reference TRBV5-1 and TRBJ1-3): KAGVTQTPRYLIKTRGQQVTLSCSPISGHRSVSWYQQTPGQGLQFLFEYFSETQRNKGNFPGRFSGRQFSNSRSEMNVSTLELGDSALYLCASSYMDSPPKNTIYFGEGSWLTVV.

The chain recombines TRBV6-6 with TRBJ2-5. Germline CDR1 reads MNHNY; CDR2 reads SVGAGI (reference sequence). This CDR3 is 13 amino acids long. CDR3 amino acids: CASSYRFQETQYF.